This T cell receptor (beta chain) was recovered during a study of spatial heterogeneity in lung cancer. About the study: Detected beta-chain sequences consistently exceeded alpha-chain sequences.

V lost 0 bases to trimming and J lost 3 bases; unmatched junction nucleotides: 8. CDR3 size: 16 residues. CDR1 and CDR2 from the germline V gene are LGHDT and YNNKEL (reference sequence). TCRdb re-derived calls from the 5' RACE reads in MiXCR, one entry per CDR3 protein. The table records more than 60,000 distinct CDR3 sequences, roughly 8% of them present only once. This clonotype was counted many times. Specified time point: sample taken at primary tumor resection. Donors were some 72 untreated early-stage non-small cell lung cancer patients. Tumor, nontumor lung or frozen PBMC supplied whole RNA, sequenced without sorting.

The chain employs TRBV3-1 and TRBJ2-7; 7 nucleotides align to TRBD2. The clonotype originates from a male donor with early-stage non-small cell lung cancer. The sequencing here drew on PBMCs, taken at surgery. CDR3 loop: CASSQEGGTANYEQYF. CDR3 nucleotide sequence: TGTGCCAGCAGCCAAGAGGGGGGGACCGCCAACTACGAGCAGTACTTC.